This T cell receptor beta chain was obtained from a study of blood T cell repertoires in COVID-19. Germline V CDR1 and CDR2: SGDLS, YYNGEE. CDR3 length: 13 residues. V lost 6 bases, J lost 4 bases, and 14 bases lay in between. TCRdb's copy holds only in-frame clones and misses some; the assay was immunoSEQ multiplex PCR. The sample records some 330,000 clones, 92% being singletons. The chain links TRBV9 to TRBJ2-7; possible D gene TRBD2, 7 bases. The source material was PBMCs or T cells enriched from blood (not recorded which). The sequence was obtained from a woman aged 30 to 39 who had recovered from COVID-19. The CDR3 here is CASKREGGYEQYF. CDR3 nucleotide sequence: TGTGCCAGCAAGAGGGAGGGGGGATACGAGCAGTACTTC.